This is a list of T cell receptor beta chains from one sample in a study of identical twins. TCRdb recomputed calls from the 5' RACE reads with MiXCR, one row per CDR3 protein. The repertoire holds about 530,000 distinct CDR3 sequences, 20% to 25% seen once, with 0.45% to 0.5% in the top ten. These same records also appear under a second study, on yellow fever vaccine responses in identical twins.

The sequenced sample consisted of CD4+ T cells sorted from blood. These receptors were obtained from a woman between 18 and 30 years old in good health. The CDR3 runs from the conserved cysteine through the conserved F or W. A D gene is named only where the DNA matches it firmly. Rows give clone size only sometimes, using once, few, many, or a class for an expanded clone.

d_gene	v_gene	abundance	j_gene	CDR3nt	CDR3aa
NA	TRBV6-4	NA	TRBJ2-3	TGTGCCAGCAGTGACTCTCGGGTAGACACGCAGTATTTT	CASSDSRVDTQYF
NA	TRBV9	NA	TRBJ2-3	TGTGCCAGCAGCGTAGGTGACTCCACAGATACGCAGTATTTT	CASSVGDSTDTQYF
TRBD2	TRBV14	NA	TRBJ2-1	TGTGCCAGCAGCCGTTCTAGCGGGGGGTACAATGAGCAGTTCTTC	CASSRSSGGYNEQFF
NA	TRBV27	NA	TRBJ2-7	TGTGCCAGCAGCTTAGGTTGGAGGTCTCCCGAGCAGTACTTC	CASSLGWRSPEQYF
TRBD2	TRBV10-3	few	TRBJ2-7	TGTGCCATCAGTGAGTCAGGTCTAGCGGGAGTCGAGCAGTACTTC	CAISESGLAGVEQYF
TRBD1	TRBV20-1	NA	TRBJ1-2	TGCAGTGCCGGTGGGGGTCCCGGGACAGCTAACTATGGCTACACCTTC	CSAGGGPGTANYGYTF
TRBD1	TRBV20-1	NA	TRBJ2-5	TGCAGTGCCGTCTCTGGGGGACAGGGAAACGGGCGGACCCAGTACTTC	CSAVSGGQGNGRTQYF
NA	TRBV14	NA	TRBJ2-3	TGTGCCAGCAGCCAAGAACTAGCCGTAGATACGCAGTATTTT	CASSQELAVDTQYF
NA	TRBV7-9	few	TRBJ2-3	TGTGCCAGCAGCCCGAGTGGGGTAGATACGCAGTATTTT	CASSPSGVDTQYF
NA	TRBV12-3/TRBV12-4	many	TRBJ1-2	TGTGCCAGCAGCTTGACAGGCGGATATGGCTACACCTTC	CASSLTGGYGYTF
NA	TRBV19	few	TRBJ2-2	TGTGCCAGTAGATCTAAAACCGGGGAGCTGTTTTTT	CASRSKTGELFF
TRBD1	TRBV28	NA	TRBJ2-5	TGTGCCAGCAGTTCCCCGGGTCAGGGGGCGCTCGAGACCCAGTACTTC	CASSSPGQGALETQYF
NA	TRBV2	NA	TRBJ2-1	TGTGCCAGCCGCCTGTGGAATGAGCAGTTCTTC	CASRLWNEQFF
NA	TRBV10-3	NA	TRBJ2-4	TGTGCCATCAGTGATGTGGCAGGGAAGGCCAAAAACATTCAGTACTTC	CAISDVAGKAKNIQYF
NA	TRBV7-6	few	TRBJ2-5	TGTGCCAGCAGCTTAGATGCTAGTTGGGAGACCCAGTACTTC	CASSLDASWETQYF
NA	TRBV20-1	few	TRBJ2-7	TGCAGTGCTAGAGACAAGGACACTTTATACGAGCAGTACTTC	CSARDKDTLYEQYF
NA	TRBV5-1	NA	TRBJ2-6	TGCGCCAGCAGCACCGAGACATTCAGAGCCAACGTCCTGACTTTC	CASSTETFRANVLTF
NA	TRBV7-3	NA	TRBJ2-1	TGTGCCAGCAGCTTAACATGGGCTAAGCCGTACAATGAGCAGTTCTTC	CASSLTWAKPYNEQFF
TRBD1	TRBV5-1	few	TRBJ2-5	TGCGCCAGCAGCCCCCACAGGACAGGCCGGCAAGAGACCCAGTACTTC	CASSPHRTGRQETQYF